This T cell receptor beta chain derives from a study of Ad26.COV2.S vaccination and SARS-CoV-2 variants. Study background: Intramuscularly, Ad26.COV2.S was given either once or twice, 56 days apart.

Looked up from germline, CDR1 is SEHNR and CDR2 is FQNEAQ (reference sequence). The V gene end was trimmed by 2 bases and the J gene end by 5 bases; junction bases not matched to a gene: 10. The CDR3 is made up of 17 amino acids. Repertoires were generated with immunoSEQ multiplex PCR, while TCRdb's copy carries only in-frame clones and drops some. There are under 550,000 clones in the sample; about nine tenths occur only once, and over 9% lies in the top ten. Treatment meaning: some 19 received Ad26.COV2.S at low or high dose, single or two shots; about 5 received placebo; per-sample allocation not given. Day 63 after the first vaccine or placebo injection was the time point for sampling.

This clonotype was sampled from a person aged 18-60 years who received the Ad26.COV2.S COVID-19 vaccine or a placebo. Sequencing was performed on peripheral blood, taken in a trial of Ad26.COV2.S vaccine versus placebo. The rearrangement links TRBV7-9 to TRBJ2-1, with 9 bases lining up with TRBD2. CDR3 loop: CASSLLLAGGRDNEQFF. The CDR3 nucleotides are TGTGCCAGCAGCTTATTACTTGCGGGAGGGAGGGACAATGAGCAGTTCTTC.